This T cell receptor (beta chain) stems from a study of blood T cell repertoires in COVID-19. Overall study: Collection of acute and convalescent COVID-19 samples took place in the United States, Italy and Spain. PBMCs, B-cell-depleted T cells, or T cells were the source of the cDNA or gDNA that made up the material.

The CDR3 runs 13 residues. Per the germline V gene, CDR1 is SGHTA and CDR2 is FQGNSA. Deletions cut 6 bases from V and 1 base from J, with 9 bases between. In the original processing: Estimates of nucleated cell counts were drawn from the amplification of reference gene primers. The protocol was immunoSEQ multiplex PCR, while the TCRdb copy is restricted to in-frame clones and leaves out a portion. V and J calls and clone size are those listed in that table; D and trimming were worked out from the DNA. The data contain about 210,000 clones, 75% to 90% of them singletons. The V and J genes are TRBV7-2 and TRBJ1-1; D is undetermined. The clonotype was recovered from a woman aged 40 to 50 with acute or convalescent COVID-19. The material sequenced was peripheral blood. The CDR3 DNA is TGTGCCAGCAGGCCTGACACGAACACTGAAGCTTTCTTT. Protein sequence: CASRPDTNTEAFF.